The 31 T cell receptor beta chains below come from one sample, sequenced in a study of regulatory T cells in long-lasting Graves disease. Time point reported: persistent/refractory GD, antithyroid drugs over 5 years with positive TRAb. There was RNA extracted from PBMCs, and the TCR library was made from it. Investigators prepared the TCR beta libraries by applying iRepertoire HTBI primers and Arm-PCR of CDR3 regions. MiXCR was run by TCRdb on the multiplex PCR reads, yielding one entry per CDR3 protein. The data show roughly 400,000 distinct CDR3 sequences, with around 20% seen just once and roughly an eighth held by the top ten. The material sequenced was peripheral blood mononuclear cells (PBMCs), taken when the disease was refractory, from a patient treated with antithyroid drugs. These receptors were obtained from a female donor with Graves disease.

The V call is TRBV27, the J call TRBJ2-7; 9 nucleotides line up with TRBD2. Trimming cost V 5 bases and J 4 bases; bases outside gene matches: 9. This CDR3 contains 15 residues. Germline CDR1 is MNHEY and CDR2 is SMNVEV (reference sequence). The CDR3 region is CASSQSAGGWYEQYF. The CDR3 nucleotides read TGTGCCAGCAGTCAATCAGCGGGAGGCTGGTACGAGCAGTACTTC.

This clonotype occurred many times. The gene calls are TRBV11-2 and TRBJ1-5; D gene ambiguous. The CDR3 loop spans 15 amino acids. The V gene's germline CDR1 is SGHAT and CDR2 FQNNGV. Trimming pared 1 base from V and 2 bases from J, leaving 9 bases between. Here the CDR3 DNA reads TGTGCCAGCAGCTTAGGGGGAGGAGGCAATCAGCCCCAGCATTTT. It is translated as CASSLGGGGNQPQHF.

The chain combines TRBV5-1 with TRBJ2-5; 13 bases match TRBD2. V shed 4 bases and J 5 bases; nucleotides not matched to a gene: 5. Germline-derived CDR1 and CDR2 are SGHRS and YFSETQ. The CDR3 sequence is 15 residues long. CDR3: CASSGTSGREETQYF. The CDR3 DNA reads as TGCGCCAGCAGCGGAACTAGCGGGAGGGAGGAGACCCAGTACTTC.

This clonotype was seen a few times. The rearrangement links TRBV20-1 to TRBJ2-1; D unresolved. The CDR3 totals 14 residues. The V gene lost 6 bases and the J gene lost 0 bases, with 12 bases spanning the gap. Germline V CDR1 and CDR2: DFQATT, SNEGSKA (reference sequence). Here the CDR3 DNA reads TGCAGTGCCAATCCCGACTTCTCCTACAATGAGCAGTTCTTC. Translated, it gives CSANPDFSYNEQFF.

This clonotype showed up just a few times. V and J are TRBV20-1 and TRBJ2-7, with D perhaps matching TRBD1 (5 bases). The germline CDR1 and CDR2 sequences are DFQATT and SNEGSKA (reference sequence). Trimming left V 1 base short and J 2 bases short, with 15 bases between. The CDR3 length is 15 residues. In DNA form, the CDR3 reads TGCAGTGCTAGAGCGGTCAGGACAATTCCCTACGAGCAGTACTTC. This sequence encodes CSARAVRTIPYEQYF.

This clonotype was seen at least ten times. V is TRBV12-3 or TRBV12-4 and J is TRBJ2-2, with D possibly TRBD2 on 6 matching bases. This CDR3 contains 16 residues. V was cut by 7 bases and J by 2 bases, with 17 bases left in between. CDR3 in amino acids: CASTRRQGGNTGELFF. In nucleotides, the CDR3 is TGTGCCAGCACACGGCGGCAGGGAGGAAACACCGGGGAGCTGTTTTTT.

This clonotype was detected ten times or more. The chain uses TRBV30 and TRBJ2-5; a weak D match, TRBD2 (5 bases). The CDR3 contains 12 residues. V was trimmed by 0 bases and J by 5 bases, leaving 7 bases between them. Germline V gene data show CDR1 as GTSNPN and CDR2 as SVGIG (reference sequence). CDR3 DNA sequence: TGTGCCTGGAGTGTGTTAGCGGAGACCCAGTACTTC. This translates into CAWSVLAETQYF.

The J gene is TRBJ2-1, the V gene TRBV27, with unresolved D. V lost 3 bases to trimming and J lost 1 base, with 13 bases between them. The V gene's germline CDR1 is MNHEY and CDR2 SMNVEV (reference sequence). The CDR3 loop spans 16 amino acids. CDR3 in DNA: TGTGCCAGCAGTTTTGGTGGCGGCCCATCCTACAATGAGCAGTTCTTC. It translates to CASSFGGGPSYNEQFF.

This chain links TRBV28 with TRBJ2-6; 7 positions match TRBD1. Trimming removed 6 bases from V and 1 base from J; junction bases left unmatched: 9. The CDR3 spans 17 residues. Germline V gene data show CDR1 as MDHEN and CDR2 as SYDVKM. The CDR3 DNA follows: TGTGCCAGCAGCCCTCCTACCAGGGGGTCTGGGGCCAACGTCCTGACTTTC. Amino acids: CASSPPTRGSGANVLTF. The full variable domain, with the rest looked up from reference TRBV28 and TRBJ2-6, is DVKVTQSSRYLVKRTGEKVFLECVQDMDHENMFWYRQDPGLGLRLIYFSYDVKMKEKGDIPEGYSVSREKKERFSLILESASTNQTSMYLCASSPPTRGSGANVLTFGAGSRLTVL.

Many counts were recorded for this clonotype. The chain combines TRBV27 with TRBJ2-5, with D possibly TRBD1 on 6 matching bases. Trimming left V 2 bases short and J 6 bases short, with 13 bases between. CDR1 is MNHEY and CDR2 is SMNVEV in the germline V gene (reference sequence). CDR3 size: 14 residues. In nucleotides, the CDR3 is TGTGCCAGCAGTTTACAGGCAGGGGCGCAGACCCAGTACTTC. Encoded protein: CASSLQAGAQTQYF.

J is TRBJ2-7 and V is TRBV19; D tentatively fits TRBD1 or TRBD2 (5 bases each). Trimming cost V 8 bases and J 1 base, with 18 bases left between them. Germline CDR1 LNHDA, CDR2 SQIVND (reference sequence). The CDR3 is 15 amino acids. The DNA for the CDR3 is TGTGCCAGTGGGGACCGGGACCAGCAATCCTACGAGCAGTACTTC. Protein: CASGDRDQQSYEQYF.

This clonotype was observed many times. The chain couples TRBV12-3 or TRBV12-4 to TRBJ1-5; D may be TRBD1 (5 bases). This CDR3 has 15 residues. Trimming removed 5 bases from V and 5 bases from J, with 16 bases in between. CDR3 loop: CASSLERGRDQPQHF. DNA for the CDR3: TGTGCCAGCAGTCTGGAAAGGGGACGTGATCAGCCCCAGCATTTT.

The rearrangement links TRBV10-3 to TRBJ2-6; the match to TRBD2 covers 12 bases. CDR1 ENHRY and CDR2 SYGVKD come from the germline V gene. The CDR3 runs to 19 residues. The V segment lost 2 bases and the J segment 0 bases; nucleotides outside the gene matches: 5. The CDR3 protein is CAISERGLAGNSGANVLTF. The CDR3 DNA is TGTGCCATCAGTGAGAGAGGACTAGCGGGAAACTCTGGGGCCAACGTCCTGACTTTC.

This clonotype has at least ten counts. V and J are TRBV6-1 and TRBJ1-1; D is unresolved. The CDR3 is made up of 13 amino acids. Germline values: CDR1 MNHNS, CDR2 SASEGT. Between the trimmed V and J ends, which lost 7 bases and 4 bases, there was a span of 13 bases. CDR3 bases: TGTGCCAGCAACCCCGACGGGAGCACTGAAGCTTTCTTT. Amino acid sequence: CASNPDGSTEAFF.

This clonotype came up many times. This chain's CDR3 is CASRLAGVTGELFF. DNA for the CDR3: TGTGCCAGCAGACTAGCGGGAGTCACCGGGGAGCTGTTTTTT. V gene TRBV2 combines with J gene TRBJ2-2, with 11 bases matching TRBD2. This CDR3 spans 14 amino acids. The V and J ends lost 6 bases and 4 bases, in that order; junction bases with no gene match: 1. The germline V gene has CDR1 SNHLY and CDR2 FYNNEI.

This clonotype has at least ten counts. This chain connects TRBV7-9 to TRBJ2-7; TRBD1 matches 9 bases. The CDR3 length is 14 residues. J was trimmed by 4 bases and V by 5 bases; bases with no gene match: 6. From germline, CDR1 is SEHNR and CDR2 FQNEAQ (reference sequence). This CDR3 is CASSPQTGGYEQYF. In nucleotides, the CDR3 is TGTGCCAGCAGCCCACAGACAGGGGGTTACGAGCAGTACTTC. The whole variable domain, filled in from reference TRBV7-9 and TRBJ2-7, reads DTGVSQNPRHKITKRGQNVTFRCDPISEHNRLYWYRQTLGQGPEFLTYFQNEAQLEKSRLLSDRFSAERPKGSFSTLEIQRTEQGDSAMYLCASSPQTGGYEQYFGPGTRLTVT.

Many counts were recorded for this clonotype. V and J are TRBV12-3 or TRBV12-4 and TRBJ2-5; D call uncertain. The V end lost 5 bases, the J end lost 6 bases, and 7 bases lay between the germline ends. The CDR3 length is 11 residues. CDR3 region: CASSPSQTQYF. The CDR3 bases are TGTGCCAGCAGTCCCAGTCAGACCCAGTACTTC.

Comments on this clonotype: The DNA is left out, because the CDR3 cannot be placed on it with certainty; the CDR3 is given as TCRdb lists it. The chain carries TRBV27 and TRBJ2-4. The CDR3 is 17 residues long, ends included. The germline CDR1 and CDR2 sequences are MNHEY and SMNVEV (reference sequence). CDR3 region: CASSSSQNRLAKNIQYF.

The chain uses TRBV13 and TRBJ2-7; 8 bases agree with TRBD2. Germline CDR1 is PRHDT and CDR2 is FYEKMQ (reference sequence). V trimming: 4 bases; J trimming: 5 bases; junction bases outside the gene matches: 16. The CDR3 has 17 residues. In nucleotides, the CDR3 is TGTGCCAGCAGCTGGAGGCGTAGCGGGGTTGTCGGTAACGAGCAGTACTTC. It translates to CASSWRRSGVVGNEQYF.

The sample holds many counts of this clonotype. The rearrangement uses TRBV3-1 and TRBJ2-5; tentatively, D is TRBD2 (6 bases). Per germline, CDR1 LGHDT and CDR2 YNNKEL (reference sequence). The CDR3 runs to 16 residues. Deletions cut 2 bases from V and 4 bases from J, with 17 bases between. CDR3: CASSQPLRDFGETQYF. Written as DNA, the CDR3 is TGTGCCAGCAGCCAACCCCTGCGGGATTTTGGAGAGACCCAGTACTTC.

This clonotype showed up many times. This chain connects TRBV11-2 to TRBJ2-7; 10 nucleotides match TRBD2. This CDR3 has 15 amino acids. With 5 bases clipped from V and 7 bases from J, the junction kept 11 bases outside the gene matches. Germline loops: CDR1 SGHAT, CDR2 FQNNGV. CDR3 DNA sequence: TGTGCCAGCAGCCCCCGGCTAGCGGGAGAGGAAGAGCAGTACTTC. This encodes CASSPRLAGEEEQYF. Using reference TRBV11-2 and TRBJ2-7 for the parts outside the CDR3, the full variable domain is EAGVAQSPRYKIIEKRQSVAFWCNPISGHATLYWYQQILGQGPKLLIQFQNNGVVDDSQLPKDRFSAERLKGVDSTLKIQPAKLEDSAVYLCASSPRLAGEEEQYFGPGTRLTVT.

This rearrangement joins TRBV11-2 to TRBJ2-3; D ambiguous. The V gene lost 4 bases and the J gene lost 1 base, with 15 bases spanning the gap. The germline CDR1 and CDR2 sequences are SGHAT and FQNNGV. The CDR3 covers 16 residues. CDR3 protein: CASSSPPPHGTDTQYF. Written as DNA, the CDR3 is TGTGCCAGCAGCTCCCCCCCCCCACATGGCACAGATACGCAGTATTTT.

To note about this clonotype: Just one base apart from a much larger clone, this may be a read error. Here the CDR3 omits its conserved ending phenylalanine or tryptophan, so a read error is the likely source. This CDR3 is CSARDLARYEQYS. The CDR3 DNA is TGCAGTGCTAGAGATCTAGCGCGGTACGAGCAGTACTCC. V and J are TRBV20-1 and TRBJ2-7, with D possibly matching TRBD2 (6 bases). V was shortened by 0 bases and J by 4 bases, with 10 bases between the two germline ends. Germline-derived CDR1 and CDR2 are DFQATT and SNEGSKA (reference sequence). The length of the CDR3 is 13 residues.

This clonotype was detected only a few times. V gene TRBV4-1 combines with J gene TRBJ1-3; D not resolved. V lost 1 base and J 0 bases, leaving 7 bases between the germline ends. This CDR3 contains 15 residues. CDR1 and CDR2 (germline): MGHRA, YSYEKL. CDR3 loop: CASSQGPVSGNTIYF. The CDR3 coding sequence is TGCGCCAGCAGCCAAGGACCCGTCTCTGGAAACACCATATATTTT.

This clonotype was observed a handful of times. The genes are TRBV12-3 or TRBV12-4 and TRBJ1-5; 9 bases match TRBD1. The CDR3 runs to 19 residues. J gave up 5 bases and V 5 bases, and 19 bases lay outside the gene matches. CDR3 DNA: TGTGCCAGCAGTCCCCAAGGGACAGGGCTTCAGAGACTTCATCAGCCCCAGCATTTT. Translated: CASSPQGTGLQRLHQPQHF.

The chain employs TRBV28 and TRBJ2-1; D remains unclear. The CDR3 contains 15 residues. The V gene lost 3 bases and the J gene lost 0 bases, with 9 bases spanning the gap. The germline V gene has CDR1 MDHEN and CDR2 SYDVKM. CDR3: CASSFDLDSYNEQFF. CDR3 DNA: TGTGCCAGCAGTTTCGACCTGGACTCCTACAATGAGCAGTTCTTC.

V usage is TRBV5-1 and J usage is TRBJ1-4, with D possibly being TRBD1 (6 bases). The germline V gene encodes CDR1 SGHRS and CDR2 YFSETQ. Deletions cut 4 bases from V and 3 bases from J, with 10 bases between. The CDR3 runs to 14 residues. CDR3 bases: TGCGCCAGCAGCCCCGACAGGCCTAATGAAAAACTGTTTTTT. This translates into CASSPDRPNEKLFF.

The rearrangement uses TRBV29-1 and TRBJ2-5; 12 bases fit TRBD2. Germline-derived CDR1 and CDR2 are SQVTM and ANQGSEA. The CDR3 contains 14 residues. V lost 7 bases and J lost 4; bases outside the gene matches: 7. CDR3 sequence (DNA): TGCAGCGGCCGACTAGCGGGAGAGGTAGAGACCCAGTACTTC. Translating it yields CSGRLAGEVETQYF.

The V and J genes are TRBV10-1 and TRBJ2-1, with D perhaps matching TRBD2 (5 bases). Germline V gives CDR1 WNHNN, CDR2 SYGVQD (reference sequence). Trimming left V 0 bases short and J 6 bases short, with 6 bases between. The CDR3 contains 13 residues. The CDR3 nucleotides read TGCGCCAGCAGTGAGTCAGGGAGCAATGAGCAGTTCTTC. Residues: CASSESGSNEQFF.

A note on this clonotype: This likely comes from a read error, as the CDR3 has no conserved phenylalanine or tryptophan at its end. The V and J genes are TRBV20-1 and TRBJ2-7; D is unresolved. The V end lost 6 bases, the J end lost 2 bases, and 20 bases lay between the germline ends. This CDR3 spans 15 amino acids. Germline CDR1 reads DFQATT; CDR2 reads SNEGSKA (reference sequence). CDR3 DNA sequence: TGCAGTGCCCTCGGCGGAAGGTCAGCAGCCTACGAGCAGTACCTC. Protein sequence: CSALGGRSAAYEQYL.

A few counts support this clonotype. This chain links TRBV29-1 with TRBJ2-1; 10 bases align to TRBD1. The CDR3 sequence is 13 residues long. V dropped 4 bases and J dropped 7; count of bases not matched to a gene: 4. The germline gives CDR1 SQVTM, CDR2 ANQGSEA. The CDR3 protein is CSVVPGQGNEQFF. In DNA, the CDR3 is TGCAGCGTTGTCCCGGGACAGGGGAATGAGCAGTTCTTC.